This passage covers 27 T cell receptor beta chains from one sample sequenced in a study of cytomegalovirus exposure and HLA in healthy donors. 13 Jbeta primers and 60 Vbeta primers were used for the PCR. Clones were sequenced by immunoSEQ multiplex PCR, and TCRdb holds only the in-frame ones, with some missing. The sample has around 190,000 clones, roughly four fifths seen once. Sequenced input: PBMCs. The receptor set was obtained from a woman aged 30 to 39 in good health and CMV-seropositive.

V and J are TRBV5-4 and TRBJ1-1; 10 nucleotides agree with TRBD1. CDR1 SGHNT and CDR2 YYREEE come from the germline V gene (reference sequence). V gave up 3 bases and J gave up 5 bases; unmatched junction bases: 4. This CDR3 comprises 14 residues. This chain's CDR3 is CASSWGQGRTEAFF. CDR3 DNA: TGTGCCAGCAGCTGGGGACAGGGGAGGACTGAAGCTTTCTTT. The full variable domain, rest sourced from reference TRBV5-4 and TRBJ1-1, is ETGVTQSPTHLIKTRGQQVTLRCSSQSGHNTVSWYQQALGQGPQFIFQYYREEENGRGNFPPRFSGLQFPNYSSELNVNALELDDSALYLCASSWGQGRTEAFFGQGTRLTVV.

This chain connects TRBV28 to TRBJ2-5; 11 positions agree with TRBD1. The end of the DNA is better explained by TRBJ2-7, so the J call may be wrong. This CDR3 is 16 amino acids long. From germline, CDR1 is MDHEN and CDR2 SYDVKM. The CDR3 region has the DNA TGTGCCAGCAGTCGATCCGGGACAGGGGGTTTCCACGAGCAGTACTTC. It translates to CASSRSGTGGFHEQYF.

The genes are TRBV11-2 and TRBJ2-2; the D is unclear. This CDR3 has 14 residues. CDR1 is SGHAT and CDR2 is FQNNGV in the germline V gene. V was pared by 5 bases and J by 1 base, with 8 bases between. The CDR3 DNA reads TGTGCCAGCAGCGAGCGACTGAACACCGGGGAGCTGTTTTTT. Translated, it gives CASSERLNTGELFF.

The V call is TRBV25-1, the J call TRBJ2-7; 10 bases align to TRBD2. J gave up 4 bases and V 3 bases, and 12 bases lay outside the gene matches. Per germline, CDR1 MGHDK and CDR2 SYGVNS. The CDR3 runs 17 residues. The CDR3 region has the DNA TGTGCCAGCAGTGATAGTCATCGGGCTAGCGGGAGATACGAGCAGTACTTC. Amino acids: CASSDSHRASGRYEQYF.

A single count supports this clone. The chain is built from TRBV11-2 and TRBJ2-7, with TRBD1 matching over 9 bases. CDR1 is SGHAT, CDR2 FQNNGV, per germline. The CDR3 has 18 residues. V lost 5 bases, J lost 2 bases, and 16 bases stayed unmatched. The CDR3 region is CASSEEGFGTGRTYEQYF. CDR3 nucleotides: TGTGCCAGCAGCGAAGAAGGATTTGGGACAGGGCGAACCTACGAGCAGTACTTC. Variable domain in full (rest from reference TRBV11-2 and TRBJ2-7): EAGVAQSPRYKIIEKRQSVAFWCNPISGHATLYWYQQILGQGPKLLIQFQNNGVVDDSQLPKDRFSAERLKGVDSTLKIQPAKLEDSAVYLCASSEEGFGTGRTYEQYFGPGTRLTVT.

The rearrangement joins TRBV5-4 to TRBJ2-3, with 9 bases lining up with TRBD2. Germline assignment: CDR1 SGHNT and CDR2 YYREEE (reference sequence). The CDR3 has 16 residues. V shed 1 base, J shed 0 bases, and the junction held 3 bases outside the gene matches. CDR3 sequence: CASSLFTSGSTDTQYF. CDR3 nucleotide sequence: TGTGCCAGCAGCTTGTTCACTAGCGGGAGCACAGATACGCAGTATTTT.

The rearrangement uses TRBV2 and TRBJ2-7; tentative D call: TRBD1 (5 bases). Germline CDR1 is SNHLY and CDR2 is FYNNEI. The CDR3 is 14 amino acids. V was clipped by 6 bases and J by 3 bases, with 15 bases between them. CDR3 bases: TGTGCCAGCAGCGCAAACAGGAATGTCTACGAGCAGTACTTC. The encoded protein is CASSANRNVYEQYF.

The gene calls are TRBV14 and TRBJ2-7, with 7 bases lining up with TRBD1. The CDR3 sequence is 15 residues long. Germline CDR1 reads SGHDN; CDR2 reads FVKESK. The trim removed 0 bases at V and 6 bases at J, leaving 8 bases unmatched. The CDR3 loop is CASSQDQQGTGEQYF. The DNA of the CDR3 is TGTGCCAGCAGCCAAGATCAACAGGGGACGGGCGAGCAGTACTTC.

The chain combines TRBV5-1 with TRBJ1-1; no reliable D call. Germline-derived CDR1 and CDR2 are SGHRS and YFSETQ. Trimming cost V 0 bases and J 3 bases, with 9 bases left between them. The CDR3 covers 14 residues. In DNA, the CDR3 is TGCGCCAGCAGCTTGGACGGGATAGACACTGAAGCTTTCTTT. This encodes CASSLDGIDTEAFF. The full variable domain, with the rest looked up from reference TRBV5-1 and TRBJ1-1, is KAGVTQTPRYLIKTRGQQVTLSCSPISGHRSVSWYQQTPGQGLQFLFEYFSETQRNKGNFPGRFSGRQFSNSRSEMNVSTLELGDSALYLCASSLDGIDTEAFFGQGTRLTVV.

J is TRBJ2-7 and V is TRBV7-9, with 12 bases fitting TRBD2. This CDR3 has 16 residues. CDR1 is SEHNR and CDR2 is FQNEAQ in the germline V gene (reference sequence). V lost 0 bases, J lost 6 bases, and 6 bases stayed unmatched. CDR3 DNA: TGTGCCAGCAGCTTAGCGGGACTAGCGGGTGGTCGCGAGCAGTACTTC. Amino acids: CASSLAGLAGGREQYF.

This chain uses TRBV7-2 with TRBJ2-3; a possible D gene is TRBD2 (6 bases). Germline V gene data show CDR1 as SGHTA and CDR2 as FQGNSA. The CDR3 length is 16 residues. Trimming shortened V by 2 bases and J by 0 bases, and 12 bases separated the two germline ends. The CDR3 nucleotides read TGTGCCAGCAGCTTAACCCCGGGACTGAGCACAGATACGCAGTATTTT. This gives the protein CASSLTPGLSTDTQYF.

The V call is TRBV10-1, the J call TRBJ2-2, with TRBD2 matching 9 bases. CDR3 length: 16 residues. Germline CDR1 WNHNN, CDR2 SYGVQD (reference sequence). V dropped 0 bases and J dropped 4; count of bases not matched to a gene: 3. As DNA, the CDR3 is TGCGCCAGCAGTGAGTCCGCTAGCGGGGTCACCGGGGAGCTGTTTTTT. This gives the protein CASSESASGVTGELFF.

J is TRBJ1-5 and V is TRBV9; D may be TRBD1 (5 bases). Germline V gene data show CDR1 as SGDLS and CDR2 as YYNGEE. Trimming stripped 2 bases from V and 4 bases from J, with 13 bases between. The CDR3 covers 15 residues. CDR3 sequence reads: CASSVGGDPNQPQHF. CDR3 sequence (DNA): TGTGCCAGCAGCGTGGGAGGGGACCCAAATCAGCCCCAGCATTTT.

The chain combines TRBV7-8 with TRBJ2-5, with D possibly TRBD2 on 6 matching bases. Trimming pared 1 base from V and 2 bases from J, leaving 11 bases between. This CDR3 spans 15 amino acids. Germline V CDR1 and CDR2: SGHVS, FQNEAQ. The CDR3 reads CASSLGALAQETQYF. The CDR3 DNA sequence: TGTGCCAGCAGCTTAGGAGCCCTAGCGCAAGAGACCCAGTACTTC.

This clone was counted at least ten times. The V gene is TRBV19, the J gene TRBJ2-3; 13 positions match TRBD2. CDR3 size: 14 residues. V gave up 5 bases and J gave up 4 bases; unmatched junction bases: 0. The germline gives CDR1 LNHDA, CDR2 SQIVND (reference sequence). The CDR3 region has the DNA TGTGCCAGTAGTGGACTAGCGGGAGCAGATACGCAGTATTTT. The encoded protein is CASSGLAGADTQYF.

This clone turned up a few times. The chain links TRBV13 to TRBJ2-7, with D perhaps TRBD2 (6 bases). The CDR3 is 14 residues long. Germline loops: CDR1 PRHDT, CDR2 FYEKMQ (reference sequence). Trimming left V 5 bases short and J 7 bases short, with 18 bases between. The DNA of the CDR3 is TGTGCCAGCAGCACCCGTTTGGGGGGTCGGGAGCAGTACTTC. It codes for CASSTRLGGREQYF.

The V call is TRBV7-8, the J call TRBJ1-1; TRBD1 aligns across 9 bases. In germline, CDR1 is SGHVS, CDR2 FQNEAQ. J was trimmed by 1 base and V by 5 bases; bases with no gene match: 8. The CDR3 spans 16 residues. CDR3 sequence: CASSTSGQGSNTEAFF. CDR3 nucleotides: TGTGCCAGCAGCACCTCGGGACAGGGTTCGAACACTGAAGCTTTCTTT.

V usage is TRBV6-1 and J usage is TRBJ2-1, with 8 bases matching TRBD1. Germline loops: CDR1 MNHNS, CDR2 SASEGT. This CDR3 region has 14 residues. The trim removed 4 bases at V and 6 bases at J, leaving 5 bases unmatched. The CDR3 nucleotides read TGTGCCAGCAGTGGCAGGGGGCGCACCAATGAGCAGTTCTTC. Its protein product is CASSGRGRTNEQFF.

The chain is built from TRBV5-1 and TRBJ2-1; TRBD2 might be the D (7 bases). The germline V gene has CDR1 SGHRS and CDR2 YFSETQ. V dropped 0 bases and J dropped 4 bases, with 11 bases sitting between them. This CDR3 spans 15 amino acids. The CDR3 region has the DNA TGCGCCAGCAGCTTGGGAGGGGGGGGGTACAATGAGCAGTTCTTC. It specifies CASSLGGGGYNEQFF. Combining the CDR3 with reference TRBV5-1 and TRBJ2-1 gives the whole variable domain KAGVTQTPRYLIKTRGQQVTLSCSPISGHRSVSWYQQTPGQGLQFLFEYFSETQRNKGNFPGRFSGRQFSNSRSEMNVSTLELGDSALYLCASSLGGGGYNEQFFGPGTRLTVL.

This clone was counted between two and nine times. V is TRBV10-3 and J is TRBJ2-4; the match to TRBD2 covers 12 bases. The CDR3 consists of 16 residues. CDR1 is ENHRY, CDR2 SYGVKD, per germline. Here the CDR3 reads CAAGTSGSLAKNIQYF. The CDR3 coding sequence is TGTGCAGCGGGGACTAGCGGGTCCTTAGCCAAAAACATTCAGTACTTC.

This sequence joins TRBV9 and TRBJ2-7; D perhaps matches TRBD1 (5 bases). The ends were cut back, 7 bases at V and 3 bases at J, with 14 bases in the middle. CDR1 is SGDLS and CDR2 is YYNGEE in the germline V gene. This CDR3 is built from 13 residues. CDR3 residues: CASGPSRGYEQYF. CDR3 nucleotide sequence: TGTGCCAGCGGGCCGAGTAGGGGCTACGAGCAGTACTTC. Looking up the rest from reference TRBV9 and TRBJ2-7 gives the full variable domain: DSGVTQTPKHLITATGQRVTLRCSPRSGDLSVYWYQQSLDQGLQFLIQYYNGEERAKGNILERFSAQQFPDLHSELNLSSLELGDSALYFCASGPSRGYEQYFGPGTRLTVT.

The CDR3 coding sequence is TGTGCCAGCAGCTTAATCCGACTAGCGGGGGATACGCAGTATTTT. Its protein product is CASSLIRLAGDTQYF. This chain uses TRBV5-4 with TRBJ2-3, with 11 bases fitting TRBD2. V dropped 2 bases and J dropped 6; count of bases not matched to a gene: 5. Germline lookup yields CDR1 SGHNT and CDR2 YYREEE (reference sequence). This CDR3 region has 15 residues.

In its sample, this clone was seen a few times. This CDR3 reads CASSYSEVSSTDTQYF. In DNA, the CDR3 is TGTGCCAGCAGTTACTCCGAGGTTTCTAGCACAGATACGCAGTATTTT. The chain uses TRBV6-5 and TRBJ2-3; no reliable D call. With 0 bases removed from V and 0 bases from J, the gap between germline ends came to 10 bases. Per germline, CDR1 MNHEY and CDR2 SVGAGI. The CDR3 spans 16 residues.

Concerning this clone itself: One end of the junction does not line up with germline, which may come from a read error. The chain couples TRBV7-7 to TRBJ2-1; 13 nucleotides align to TRBD2. The germline V gene encodes CDR1 SSHAT and CDR2 FNYEAQ (reference sequence). This CDR3 is 16 amino acids long. The CDR3 DNA is TGTGCTAGCAGCTCCTCCGGGACTAGCGGGGCCCTTAAGCAGTTCTTC. The encoded protein is CASSSSGTSGALKQFF.

V usage is TRBV2 and J usage is TRBJ2-1; D uncertain. Trimming removed 7 bases from V and 1 base from J, with 8 bases in between. Germline CDR1 reads SNHLY; CDR2 reads FYNNEI. The CDR3 consists of 13 residues. The CDR3 coding sequence is TGTGCCAGCAACTCCGTTTCCTACAATGAGCAGTTCTTC. Protein product: CASNSVSYNEQFF.

The chain is built from TRBV7-9 and TRBJ2-4, with D unclear. This CDR3 has 12 amino acids. Trimming pared 2 bases from V and 9 bases from J, leaving 8 bases between. CDR1 is SEHNR and CDR2 is FQNEAQ in the germline V gene (reference sequence). The CDR3 DNA reads TGTGCCAGCAGCTTACACGATAGCATTCAGTACTTC. This sequence encodes CASSLHDSIQYF.

This clone was counted between two and nine times. The V and J genes are TRBV28 and TRBJ2-7; D is possibly TRBD2 (7 bases). With 6 bases removed from V and 1 base from J, the gap between germline ends came to 16 bases. This CDR3 has 15 residues. Per germline, CDR1 MDHEN and CDR2 SYDVKM. CDR3 sequence (DNA): TGTGCCAGCAGCCCAGGGGCGGGAGTGTCCTACGAGCAGTACTTC. Its translation: CASSPGAGVSYEQYF.